Following are 15 T cell receptor beta chains from one sample sequenced in a study of neurological immune-mediated disorders. TCRdb reprocessed the 5' RACE reads via MiXCR and lists one record per CDR3 protein. The profile shows tens of thousands of distinct CDR3 sequences, around 3% of them singletons. Material: PBMCs. Receptors were obtained from a man in his forties with multiple sclerosis.

This clonotype was seen ten or more times. CDR3 region: CSASSLYEQYF. The CDR3 region has the DNA TGCAGTGCTAGCAGCCTCTACGAGCAGTACTTC. V is TRBV20-1 and J is TRBJ2-7; the D is unclear. The ends were cut back, 3 bases at V and 3 bases at J, with 6 bases in the middle. The V gene's germline CDR1 is DFQATT and CDR2 SNEGSKA (reference sequence). This CDR3 is 11 amino acids long.

This clonotype was observed at least ten times. The chain carries TRBV20-1 and TRBJ2-5; 8 bases match TRBD1. CDR1 is DFQATT, CDR2 SNEGSKA, per germline (reference sequence). V lost 4 bases and J lost 4; bases outside the gene matches: 8. The CDR3 totals 14 residues. The CDR3 reads CSAIPGGAGETQYF. CDR3 coding DNA: TGCAGTGCTATCCCAGGGGGCGCGGGAGAGACCCAGTACTTC.

The chain is built from TRBV20-1 and TRBJ2-6; 11 bases are a match to TRBD1. J was trimmed by 4 bases and V by 4 bases; bases with no gene match: 12. This CDR3 contains 18 residues. Germline CDR1 and CDR2: DFQATT and SNEGSKA (reference sequence). As DNA, the CDR3 is TGCAGTGCTAAGGACAGGGGGCCAAAGACACCCGGGGCCAACGTCCTGACTTTC. Its translation: CSAKDRGPKTPGANVLTF.

This clonotype was counted ten times or more. The J gene is TRBJ2-7, the V gene TRBV10-2, with a tentative D call TRBD2 (5 bases). Germline CDR1 reads WSHSY; CDR2 reads SAAADI. CDR3 length equals 14 residues. V was clipped by 3 bases and J by 7 bases, with 16 bases between them. This chain's CDR3 is CASSDWGEAGEQYF. In nucleotides, the CDR3 is TGCGCCAGCAGTGACTGGGGAGAGGCCGGGGAGCAGTACTTC.

This clonotype was seen many times. V is TRBV5-1 and J is TRBJ2-2; D call uncertain. This CDR3 contains 13 residues. CDR1 SGHRS and CDR2 YFSETQ come from the germline V gene. Trimming removed 2 bases at V and 2 bases at J, with 4 bases between. The CDR3 here is CASSLGNTGELFF. For the CDR3, the DNA is TGCGCCAGCAGCTTAGGTAACACCGGGGAGCTGTTTTTT.

This clonotype has a count of ten or more. J is TRBJ1-1 and V is TRBV5-1; 8 bases agree with TRBD1. CDR3 length: 13 residues. V lost 2 bases, J lost 8 bases, and 5 bases stayed unmatched. Germline V gene data show CDR1 as SGHRS and CDR2 as YFSETQ. The CDR3 region has the DNA TGCGCCAGCAGCTTTTCTGGACAGGGAGAAGCTTTCTTT. Translation gives CASSFSGQGEAFF. Filled out from reference TRBV5-1 and TRBJ1-1, the complete variable domain reads KAGVTQTPRYLIKTRGQQVTLSCSPISGHRSVSWYQQTPGQGLQFLFEYFSETQRNKGNFPGRFSGRQFSNSRSEMNVSTLELGDSALYLCASSFSGQGEAFFGQGTRLTVV.

This clonotype has just a few counts. A much larger clone lies one base from this, so it may be a read error. CDR3 sequence reads: CASSLLAGGPLKIQYF. CDR3 in DNA: TGCGCCAGCAGCTTACTAGCGGGGGGACCATTAAAAATTCAGTACTTC. The chain recombines TRBV5-1 with TRBJ2-4; 12 positions agree with TRBD2. Trimming cost V 2 bases and J 10 bases; bases outside gene matches: 10. CDR1 and CDR2 from the germline V gene are SGHRS and YFSETQ. The CDR3 totals 16 residues.

This clonotype was seen ten or more times. The chain is built from TRBV7-9 and TRBJ2-5, with D possibly TRBD1 on 6 matching bases. The CDR3 has 13 amino acids. Germline CDR1 is SEHNR and CDR2 is FQNEAQ (reference sequence). With 5 bases removed from V and 3 bases from J, the gap between germline ends came to 10 bases. This CDR3 reads CASSHRDKETQYF. In DNA, the CDR3 is TGTGCCAGCAGCCACCGGGACAAAGAGACCCAGTACTTC.

Many counts were recorded for this clonotype. The CDR3 loop reads CASSYSGGGSYEQYF. The DNA for the CDR3 is TGTGCCAGCAGTTACTCAGGGGGAGGAAGCTACGAGCAGTACTTC. The gene calls are TRBV6-5 and TRBJ2-7, with D perhaps given as TRBD1 or TRBD2 (6 bases each). The CDR3 length is 15 residues. Germline values: CDR1 MNHEY, CDR2 SVGAGI. V was trimmed by 0 bases and J by 3 bases, leaving 12 bases between them.

The table lists this clonotype with a few counts. This sequence joins TRBV6-1 and TRBJ1-1; D not resolved. This CDR3 region has 12 residues. In germline, CDR1 is MNHNS, CDR2 SASEGT. V was pared by 5 bases and J by 5 bases, with 9 bases between. As DNA, the CDR3 is TGTGCCAGCAGTCTTGGGAGGACTGAAGCTTTCTTT. The encoded protein is CASSLGRTEAFF.

This clonotype appeared many times. V and J are TRBV5-6 and TRBJ1-1; 11 bases are shared with TRBD1. CDR3 length: 15 amino acids. Germline lookup yields CDR1 SGHDT and CDR2 YYEEEE. J was trimmed by 5 bases and V by 4 bases; bases with no gene match: 7. CDR3 sequence (DNA): TGTGCCAGCAGCGTGGACAGGGGGCAGGTTACTGAAGCTTTCTTT. Protein product: CASSVDRGQVTEAFF.

This clonotype was counted many times. This chain joins TRBV11-2 and TRBJ2-7; 9 bases align to TRBD1. Germline CDR1 SGHAT, CDR2 FQNNGV. The CDR3 has 15 amino acids. The ends lost 4 bases at V and 2 bases at J; junction bases unmatched: 6. CDR3 nucleotide sequence: TGTGCCAGCAGCTCTATCCGGGACAGGGCCTACGAGCAGTACTTC. The encoded protein is CASSSIRDRAYEQYF.

In its sample, this clonotype was seen many times. V gene TRBV7-9 combines with J gene TRBJ2-7; D is ambiguous. The CDR3 totals 11 residues. Germline CDR1 and CDR2: SEHNR and FQNEAQ (reference sequence). The V gene lost 6 bases and the J gene lost 2 bases, with 5 bases spanning the gap. For the CDR3, the DNA is TGTGCCAGCAGTTCAGCCTACGAGCAGTACTTC. Residues: CASSSAYEQYF. Full variable domain (remainder filled in from reference TRBV7-9 and TRBJ2-7): DTGVSQNPRHKITKRGQNVTFRCDPISEHNRLYWYRQTLGQGPEFLTYFQNEAQLEKSRLLSDRFSAERPKGSFSTLEIQRTEQGDSAMYLCASSSAYEQYFGPGTRLTVT.

Note on this clonotype: Just one base apart from a much larger clone, this may be a read error. The J gene is TRBJ1-5, the V gene TRBV7-8; D might be TRBD1 (5 bases). The germline V gene encodes CDR1 SGHVS and CDR2 FQNEAQ. The CDR3 has 14 amino acids. The CDR3 sequence is CASSWRGAGQPQNF. In DNA form, the CDR3 reads TGTGCCAGCAGCTGGAGAGGGGCTGGCCAGCCCCAGAATTTT.

This clonotype was observed many times. This sequence joins TRBV20-1 and TRBJ2-7; 14 bases line up with TRBD2. There are 16 residues in the CDR3. CDR1 is DFQATT, CDR2 SNEGSKA, per germline (reference sequence). V was clipped by 6 bases and J by 5 bases; unmatched bases: 12. The CDR3 region has the DNA TGCAGTGCCGGGGGACTAGCGGGAGCAACTCCCCACGAGCAGTACTTC. This sequence encodes CSAGGLAGATPHEQYF.